These T cell receptor beta chains were read from a single sample in a study of identical twins. TCRdb used MiXCR to reprocess the 5' RACE reads, holding one entry per CDR3 protein. This sample has approximately 230,000 distinct CDR3 sequences, with 6.5% found just once. The same sample was also studied in work on T cells expressing NK-cell markers.

Sequenced: CD8+ T cells sorted from blood. The receptors come from a woman younger than 30 in good health. The CDR3 runs from the conserved cysteine through the conserved F or W. D genes are given only for firm matches. Not all rows give a size; the values are once, few, many and, for expanded clones, a class.

>many|TRBV4-2|TRBD1|TRBJ2-7
TGTGCCAGCAATCCCGGACAGGGGAATATGGCCGAGCAGTACTTC
CASNPGQGNMAEQYF
>few|TRBV7-9|-|TRBJ1-4
TGTGCCAGCAGCCCTGCCGGGGTTAGCGAAAAACTGTTTTTT
CASSPAGVSEKLFF
>-|TRBV30|TRBD1|TRBJ1-4
TGTGCCTGGACGTCCGGGACAGGGGGAACTAATGAAAAACTGTTTTTT
CAWTSGTGGTNEKLFF
>few|TRBV6-2/TRBV6-3|-|TRBJ2-3
TGTGCCATAGGCGGCTCGGGCTCGACAGATACGCAGTATTTT
CAIGGSGSTDTQYF
>-|TRBV10-2|TRBD2|TRBJ2-1
TGCGCCAGCAGTGGGGGACTAGCGGGAGGACGATTTAAAATCAATGAGCAGTTCTTC
CASSGGLAGGRFKINEQFF
>many|TRBV6-2/TRBV6-3|TRBD2|TRBJ2-1
TGTGCCAGCAGCAAAGCGGGAAATAGCTACAATGAGCAGTTCTTC
CASSKAGNSYNEQFF
>few|TRBV12-3/TRBV12-4|TRBD1|TRBJ2-7
TGTGCCAGCAGCCCCGGGACAGGGACTATGTGGGAGCAGTACTTC
CASSPGTGTMWEQYF
>-|TRBV19|-|TRBJ2-2
TGTGCCAGTAGTATAGTCGGCGGGGCTAGCACTGGGGAGCTGTTTTTT
CASSIVGGASTGELFF
>many|TRBV12-3/TRBV12-4|-|TRBJ1-2
TGTGCCAGCAGTTTATACAGCAGCTATGGCTACACCTTC
CASSLYSSYGYTF
>-|TRBV7-9|TRBD2|TRBJ2-7
TGTACCAGCAGCCCCTGGGAGGGGAACGAGCAGTACTTC
CTSSPWEGNEQYF
>many|TRBV4-3|TRBD1|TRBJ1-2
TGCGCCAGCAGCCAAGACTCGGAATACAGGGGCTACGGCTACACCTTC
CASSQDSEYRGYGYTF
>-|TRBV12-3/TRBV12-4|TRBD1|TRBJ1-2
TGTGCCAGCAGTTTTAACCGACAGGGTGTTAGTGGTGGCTACACCTTC
CASSFNRQGVSGGYTF
>few|TRBV20-1|-|TRBJ2-7
TGCAGTGCTTCACCCTCGGGACTCCTATTCTACGAGCAGTACTTC
CSASPSGLLFYEQYF